This T cell receptor beta chain was sequenced for a study of blood T cell repertoires in COVID-19. Study information: Nucleic acid was either cDNA or gDNA, and it came from T cells, B-cell-depleted T cells, or PBMCs.

TCRdb's table, derived via immunoSEQ multiplex PCR, lists solely in-frame clones and lacks some. The sample contains 200,000 to 250,000 clones, almost 90% of which appear only once. Trimming took off 0 bases at V and 0 bases at J, with 9 bases between the two ends. The CDR3 runs 15 residues. Germline loops: CDR1 SGHTS, CDR2 YDEGEE. The receptor was isolated from a man aged 18 to 35 with active or convalescent COVID-19. The chain links TRBV5-8 to TRBJ1-1, with D possibly matching TRBD1 (5 bases). Sequencing used peripheral blood. The CDR3, as DNA: TGTGCCAGCAGCTTGGCAGGGTACCTGAACACTGAAGCTTTCTTT. Residues: CASSLAGYLNTEAFF.